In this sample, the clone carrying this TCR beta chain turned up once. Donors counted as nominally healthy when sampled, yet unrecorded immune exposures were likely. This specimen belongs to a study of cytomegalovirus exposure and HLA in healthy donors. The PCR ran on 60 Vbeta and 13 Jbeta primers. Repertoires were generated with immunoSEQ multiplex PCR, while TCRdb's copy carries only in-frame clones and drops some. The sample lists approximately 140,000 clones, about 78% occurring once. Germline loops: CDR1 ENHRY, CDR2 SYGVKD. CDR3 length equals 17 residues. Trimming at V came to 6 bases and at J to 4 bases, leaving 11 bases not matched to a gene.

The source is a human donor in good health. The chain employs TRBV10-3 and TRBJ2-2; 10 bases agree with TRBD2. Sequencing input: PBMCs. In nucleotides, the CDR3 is TGTGCCATCAGGAAAGCGGGGGGGCCGCGCGGCACCGGGGAGCTGTTTTTT. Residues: CAIRKAGGPRGTGELFF.